This T cell receptor (beta chain) was captured by sequencing in a study of cytomegalovirus exposure and HLA in healthy donors (dated by TCRdb to about 2017). Turning to the overall study: According to a later analysis, one platform produced both the 100 to 150 validation repertoires and the 550 to 800 repertoires of the first cohort. The study aimed to test whether cataloging public T cell receptors could reveal signatures of past pathogen exposure. Along with the approximately 670-subject first cohort, a separate validation cohort of 120 different subjects was used. To predict cytomegalovirus infection status, the study brought together high-throughput TCR immunosequencing, statistical association of individual TCRs with disease status, and machine learning.

The donors belonged to the validation cohort of approximately 130 subjects, which was separate from the approximately 680-subject first cohort. Comments on this clone: Its target antigen remains unknown. Qualities for individual bases were not recorded, and no much larger clone is one base off.

From its cysteine to its phenylalanine, the CDR3 spans 18 amino acids. Only the CDR3 DNA is retained, 54 bases long and in frame from the first base. The germline V gene encodes CDR1 LGHNA and CDR2 YNFKEQ. V has 2 bases trimmed and J has 6 bases trimmed; junction bases matching no gene number 13. Library prep was done by the immunoSEQ multiplex PCR assay. In the source study's methods: To diagnose cytomegalovirus status from the catalog of TCR beta chain sequences, a statistical classification framework was built. TCRdb provides this immuneACCESS table in a form limited to in-frame rearrangements. Some clones are lacking; in checked studies, under half of them reflect an unresolved V gene, and why the rest are absent is not known. The D gene and trimming were derived from the DNA, and the V and J assignments and clone size from that table. A total of 65,000 to 90,000 clones appear in this sample, around 95% of them only once. Less than 3.5% of the sample is held by the ten biggest clonotypes.

What the research found in general, with its limitations: The classifier was reported to diagnose cytomegalovirus status with high specificity and sensitivity in both the original and validation cohorts. A total of around 150 TCR beta chains were listed by the study as associated with cytomegalovirus. Subsequent analysis determined that TCRs grouped into clusters in the first cohort also showed a tendency toward co-occurrence across the 130 or so validation repertoires, and roughly 94% of cluster scores exceeded 0. While some public TCRs were present in many individuals, most TCR sequences turned up only very rarely across donors. A few of the identified cytomegalovirus-associated TCR beta chains were confirmed in vitro to be specific for cytomegalovirus antigens. A later analysis had no HLA typing for the validation cohort, so co-occurrence there was scored across all 110 or so repertoires. The authors suggested that the approach could potentially be extended to other disease states and immunological phenotypes.

Sequencing was done on a sample of PBMCs. This sequence uses TRBV4-2 and TRBJ2-3; 11 nucleotides in the junction match TRBD2. This receptor was taken from a man younger than 35 in good health and CMV-seronegative. The DNA sequence is as follows: TGTGCCAGCAGCCAATACGTGAGAGTAGCGGGGGGGGAGGATACGCAGTATTTT. Translated, this gives CASSQYVRVAGGEDTQYF.